This TCR beta chain emerged from a study of blood T cell repertoires in COVID-19. About the research overall: Acute-phase and convalescent COVID-19 samples originated in the United States, Italy and Spain. From T cells, B-cell-depleted T cells, or PBMCs came the material, which was cDNA or gDNA.

In the source study's methods: Using reference gene primer amplification, nucleated cell counts were estimated. Sequenced by immunoSEQ multiplex PCR; TCRdb stores in-frame clones only, minus some. That table furnishes V, J and clone size, whereas the DNA furnished D and trimming. In the table there are about 100,000 clones, roughly 87% of which are singletons. The sequencing sample was made of peripheral blood. The clonotype was recovered from a man between 25 and 39 years old in a cohort sampled during active COVID-19.

The CDR3 region is CASSLGLAGGTSTDTQYF. CDR3 DNA: TGCGCCAGCAGCTTGGGACTAGCGGGGGGAACTAGCACAGATACGCAGTATTTT. This chain links TRBV5-1 with TRBJ2-3; 13 positions match TRBD2. V shed 0 bases, J shed 0 bases, and the junction held 4 bases outside the gene matches. The length of the CDR3 is 18 residues. The germline V gene encodes CDR1 SGHRS and CDR2 YFSETQ.